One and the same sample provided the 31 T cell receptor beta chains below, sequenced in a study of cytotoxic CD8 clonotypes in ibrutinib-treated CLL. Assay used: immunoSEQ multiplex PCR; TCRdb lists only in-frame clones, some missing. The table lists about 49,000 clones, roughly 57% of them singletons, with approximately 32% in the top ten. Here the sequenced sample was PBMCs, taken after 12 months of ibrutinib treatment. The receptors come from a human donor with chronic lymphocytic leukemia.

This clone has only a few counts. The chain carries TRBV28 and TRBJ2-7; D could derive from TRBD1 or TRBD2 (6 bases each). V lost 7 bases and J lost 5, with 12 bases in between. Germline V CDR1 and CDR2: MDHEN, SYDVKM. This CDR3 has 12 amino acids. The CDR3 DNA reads TGTGCCAGCACCCCGGGGGCCCACGAGCAGTACTTC. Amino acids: CASTPGAHEQYF.

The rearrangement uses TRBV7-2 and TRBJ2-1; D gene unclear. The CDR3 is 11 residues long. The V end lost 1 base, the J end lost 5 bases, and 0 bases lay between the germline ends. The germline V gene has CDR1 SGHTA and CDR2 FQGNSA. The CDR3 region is CASSLDNEQFF. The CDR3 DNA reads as TGTGCCAGCAGCTTAGACAATGAGCAGTTCTTC.

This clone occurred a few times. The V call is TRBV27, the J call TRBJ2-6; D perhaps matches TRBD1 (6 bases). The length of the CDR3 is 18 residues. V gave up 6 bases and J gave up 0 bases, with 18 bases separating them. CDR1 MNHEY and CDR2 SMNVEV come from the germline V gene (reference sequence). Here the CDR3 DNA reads TGTGCCAGCAGCTACCAGGGTAGGGGGACCTCTGGGGCCAACGTCCTGACTTTC. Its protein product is CASSYQGRGTSGANVLTF.

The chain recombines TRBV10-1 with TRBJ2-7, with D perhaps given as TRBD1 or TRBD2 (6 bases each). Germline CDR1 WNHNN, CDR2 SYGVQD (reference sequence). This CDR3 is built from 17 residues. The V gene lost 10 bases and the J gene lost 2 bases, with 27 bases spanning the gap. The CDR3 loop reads CAIFDYRDFHSPYEQYF. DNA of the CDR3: TGCGCCATCTTCGATTACAGGGACTTTCATTCCCCCTACGAGCAGTACTTC.

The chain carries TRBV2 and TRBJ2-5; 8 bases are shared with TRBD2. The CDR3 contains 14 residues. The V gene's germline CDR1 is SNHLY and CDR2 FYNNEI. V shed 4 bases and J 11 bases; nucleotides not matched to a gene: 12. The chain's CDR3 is CASSAGREVGGQYF. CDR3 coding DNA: TGTGCCAGCAGTGCCGGGCGGGAGGTCGGGGGGCAGTACTTC.

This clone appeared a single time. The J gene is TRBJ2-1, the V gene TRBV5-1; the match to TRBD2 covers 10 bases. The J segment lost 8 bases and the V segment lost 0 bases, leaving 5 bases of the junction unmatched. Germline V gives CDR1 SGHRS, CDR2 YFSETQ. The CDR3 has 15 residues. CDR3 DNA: TGCGCCAGCAGCTTGGGGGCTAGCGGGAGCGATGAGCAGTTCTTC. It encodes CASSLGASGSDEQFF.

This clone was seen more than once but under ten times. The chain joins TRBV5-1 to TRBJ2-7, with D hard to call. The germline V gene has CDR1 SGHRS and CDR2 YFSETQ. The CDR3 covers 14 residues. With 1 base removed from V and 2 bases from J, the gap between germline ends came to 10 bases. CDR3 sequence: CASSLSRNPYEQYF. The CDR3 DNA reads TGCGCCAGCAGCTTGTCGCGGAATCCCTACGAGCAGTACTTC.

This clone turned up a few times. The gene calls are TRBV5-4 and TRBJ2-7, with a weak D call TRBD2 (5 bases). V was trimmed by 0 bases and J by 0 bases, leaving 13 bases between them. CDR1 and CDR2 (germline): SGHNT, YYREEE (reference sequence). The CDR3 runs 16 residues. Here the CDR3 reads CASSLGGSASSYEQYF. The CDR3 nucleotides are TGTGCCAGCAGCTTGGGGGGTAGCGCCAGCTCCTACGAGCAGTACTTC.

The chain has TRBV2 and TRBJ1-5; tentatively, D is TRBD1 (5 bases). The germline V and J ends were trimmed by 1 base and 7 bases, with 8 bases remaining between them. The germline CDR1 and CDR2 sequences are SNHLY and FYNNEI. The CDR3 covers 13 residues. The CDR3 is CASSEGRGQPQHF. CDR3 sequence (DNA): TGTGCCAGCAGTGAAGGGAGGGGACAGCCCCAGCATTTT. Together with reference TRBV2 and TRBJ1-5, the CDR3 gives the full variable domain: EPEVTQTPSHQVTQMGQEVILRCVPISNHLYFYWYRQILGQKVEFLVSFYNNEISEKSEIFDDQFSVERPDGSNFTLKIRSTKLEDSAMYFCASSEGRGQPQHFGDGTRLSIL.

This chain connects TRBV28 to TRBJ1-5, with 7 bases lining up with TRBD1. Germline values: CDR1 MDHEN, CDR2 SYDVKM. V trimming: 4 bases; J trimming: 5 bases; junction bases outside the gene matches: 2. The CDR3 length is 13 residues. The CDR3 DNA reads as TGTGCCAGCAGTTGGACAGGAGATCAGCCCCAGCATTTT. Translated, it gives CASSWTGDQPQHF.

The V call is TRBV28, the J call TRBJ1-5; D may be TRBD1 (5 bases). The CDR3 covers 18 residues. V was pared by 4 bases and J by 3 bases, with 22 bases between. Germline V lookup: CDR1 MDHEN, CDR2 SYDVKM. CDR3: CASSSFNFPGQHNQPQHF. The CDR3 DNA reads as TGTGCCAGCAGTTCCTTTAACTTTCCGGGGCAGCACAATCAGCCCCAGCATTTT.

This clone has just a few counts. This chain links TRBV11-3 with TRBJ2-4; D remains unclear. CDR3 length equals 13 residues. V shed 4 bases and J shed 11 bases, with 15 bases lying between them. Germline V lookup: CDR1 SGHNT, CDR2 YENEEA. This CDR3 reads CASSSNSGKVQYF. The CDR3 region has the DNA TGTGCCAGCAGCTCCAACTCAGGAAAAGTTCAGTACTTC.

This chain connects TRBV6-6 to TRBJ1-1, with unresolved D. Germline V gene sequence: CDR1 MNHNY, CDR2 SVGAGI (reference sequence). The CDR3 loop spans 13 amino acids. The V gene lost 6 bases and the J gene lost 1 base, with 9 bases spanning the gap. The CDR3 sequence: CASRKDWNTEAFF. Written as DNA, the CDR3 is TGTGCCAGCAGAAAAGACTGGAACACTGAAGCTTTCTTT.

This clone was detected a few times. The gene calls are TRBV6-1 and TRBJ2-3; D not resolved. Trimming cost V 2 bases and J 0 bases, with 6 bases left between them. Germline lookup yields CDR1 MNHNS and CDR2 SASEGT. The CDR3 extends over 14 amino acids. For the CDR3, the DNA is TGTGCCAGCAGTGAATCCGTCAGCACAGATACGCAGTATTTT. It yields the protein CASSESVSTDTQYF.

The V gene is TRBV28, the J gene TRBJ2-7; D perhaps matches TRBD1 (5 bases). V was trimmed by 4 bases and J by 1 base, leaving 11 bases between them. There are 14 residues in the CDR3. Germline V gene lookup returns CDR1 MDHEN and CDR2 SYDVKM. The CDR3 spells CASSSIDRSYEQYF. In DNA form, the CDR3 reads TGTGCCAGCAGTTCCATAGACAGATCCTACGAGCAGTACTTC. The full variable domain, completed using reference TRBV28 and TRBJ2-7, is DVKVTQSSRYLVKRTGEKVFLECVQDMDHENMFWYRQDPGLGLRLIYFSYDVKMKEKGDIPEGYSVSREKKERFSLILESASTNQTSMYLCASSSIDRSYEQYFGPGTRLTVT.

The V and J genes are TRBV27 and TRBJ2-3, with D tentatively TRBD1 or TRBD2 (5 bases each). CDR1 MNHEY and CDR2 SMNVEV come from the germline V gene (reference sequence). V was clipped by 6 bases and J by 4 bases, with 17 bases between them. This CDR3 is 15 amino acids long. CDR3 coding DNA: TGTGCCAGCAGCTCCCGGGACGGCTGGTCAGATACGCAGTATTTT. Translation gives CASSSRDGWSDTQYF.

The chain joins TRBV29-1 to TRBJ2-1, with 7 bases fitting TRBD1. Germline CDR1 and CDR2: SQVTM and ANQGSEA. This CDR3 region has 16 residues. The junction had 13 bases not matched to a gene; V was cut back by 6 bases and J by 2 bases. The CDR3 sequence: CSVRAWTGGTYNEQFF. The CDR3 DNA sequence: TGCAGCGTCCGAGCCTGGACAGGCGGAACCTACAATGAGCAGTTCTTC.

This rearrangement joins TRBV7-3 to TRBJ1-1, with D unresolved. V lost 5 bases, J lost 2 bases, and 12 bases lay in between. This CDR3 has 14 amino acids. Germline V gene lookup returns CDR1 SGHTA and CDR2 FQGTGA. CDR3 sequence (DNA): TGTGCCAGCAGCCACGGGAGCGGAAACACTGAAGCTTTCTTT. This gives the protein CASSHGSGNTEAFF. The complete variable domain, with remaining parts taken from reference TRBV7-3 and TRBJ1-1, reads GAGVSQTPSNKVTEKGKYVELRCDPISGHTALYWYRQSLGQGPEFLIYFQGTGAADDSGLPNDRFFAVRPEGSVSTLKIQRTERGDSAVYLCASSHGSGNTEAFFGQGTRLTVV.

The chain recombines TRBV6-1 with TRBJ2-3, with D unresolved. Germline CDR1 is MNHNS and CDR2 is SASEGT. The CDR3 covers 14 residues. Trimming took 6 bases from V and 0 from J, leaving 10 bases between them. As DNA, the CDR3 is TGTGCCAGCAGCCGGACGGCAAGCACAGATACGCAGTATTTT. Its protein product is CASSRTASTDTQYF.

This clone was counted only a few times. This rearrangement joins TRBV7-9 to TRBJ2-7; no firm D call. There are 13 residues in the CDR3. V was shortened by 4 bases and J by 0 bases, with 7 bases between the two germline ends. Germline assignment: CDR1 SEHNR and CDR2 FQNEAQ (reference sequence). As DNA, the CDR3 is TGTGCCAGCAGCTCCCGGGCCTCCTACGAGCAGTACTTC. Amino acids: CASSSRASYEQYF.

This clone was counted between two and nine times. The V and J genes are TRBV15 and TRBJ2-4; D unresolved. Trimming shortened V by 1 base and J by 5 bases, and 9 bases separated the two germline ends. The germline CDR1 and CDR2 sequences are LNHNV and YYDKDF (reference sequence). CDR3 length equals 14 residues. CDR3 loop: CATSRGTSENIQYF. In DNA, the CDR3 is TGTGCCACCAGCAGAGGCACTTCCGAAAACATTCAGTACTTC.

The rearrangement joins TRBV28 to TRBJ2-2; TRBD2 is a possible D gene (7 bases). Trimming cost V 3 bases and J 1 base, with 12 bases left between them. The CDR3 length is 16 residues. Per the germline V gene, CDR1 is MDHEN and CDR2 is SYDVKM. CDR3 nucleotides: TGTGCCAGCAGTTTCGGGGGGCTAATGAACACCGGGGAGCTGTTTTTT. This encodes CASSFGGLMNTGELFF.

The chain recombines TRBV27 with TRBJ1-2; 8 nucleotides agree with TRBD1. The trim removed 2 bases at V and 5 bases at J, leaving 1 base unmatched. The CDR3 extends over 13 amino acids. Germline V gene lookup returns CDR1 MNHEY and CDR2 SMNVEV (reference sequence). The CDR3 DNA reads TGTGCCAGCAGTTTAGGACAGGGTTATGGCTACACCTTC. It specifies CASSLGQGYGYTF.

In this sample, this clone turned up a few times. CDR3 sequence (DNA): TGTGCCAGCAGCTGGGCGGGGACGAACACCGGGGAGCTGTTTTTT. It specifies CASSWAGTNTGELFF. The chain couples TRBV5-6 to TRBJ2-2; possibly TRBD2 for D (6 bases). This CDR3 contains 15 residues. V gave up 3 bases and J gave up 0 bases, with 9 bases separating them. Looked up from germline, CDR1 is SGHDT and CDR2 is YYEEEE.

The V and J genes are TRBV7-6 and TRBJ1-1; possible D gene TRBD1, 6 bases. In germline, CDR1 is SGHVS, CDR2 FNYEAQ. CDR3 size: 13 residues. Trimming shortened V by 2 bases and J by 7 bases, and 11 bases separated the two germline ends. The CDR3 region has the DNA TGTGCCAGCAGCTTAAACAGGGAGTTTGAAGCTTTCTTT. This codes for CASSLNREFEAFF.

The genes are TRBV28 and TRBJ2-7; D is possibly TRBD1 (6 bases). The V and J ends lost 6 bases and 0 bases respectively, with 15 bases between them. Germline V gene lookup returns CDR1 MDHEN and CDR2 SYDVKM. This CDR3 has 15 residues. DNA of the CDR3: TGTGCCAGCAGGCCCGGGACACCGAGCTCCTACGAGCAGTACTTC. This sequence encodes CASRPGTPSSYEQYF.

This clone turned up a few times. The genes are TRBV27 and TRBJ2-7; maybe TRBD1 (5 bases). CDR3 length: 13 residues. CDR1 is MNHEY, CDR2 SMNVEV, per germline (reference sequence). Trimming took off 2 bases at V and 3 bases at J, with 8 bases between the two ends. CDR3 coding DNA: TGTGCCAGCAGTTTAATGCAGGGCTACGAGCAGTACTTC. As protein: CASSLMQGYEQYF.

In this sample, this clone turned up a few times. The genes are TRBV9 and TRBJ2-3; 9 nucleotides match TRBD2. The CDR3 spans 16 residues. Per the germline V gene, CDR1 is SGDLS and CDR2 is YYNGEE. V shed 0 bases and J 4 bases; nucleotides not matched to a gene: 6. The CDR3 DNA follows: TGTGCCAGCAGCGTAGGGGTTAGCGGGAGATCAGATACGCAGTATTTT. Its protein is CASSVGVSGRSDTQYF. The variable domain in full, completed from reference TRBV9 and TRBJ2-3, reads DSGVTQTPKHLITATGQRVTLRCSPRSGDLSVYWYQQSLDQGLQFLIQYYNGEERAKGNILERFSAQQFPDLHSELNLSSLELGDSALYFCASSVGVSGRSDTQYFGPGTRLTVL.

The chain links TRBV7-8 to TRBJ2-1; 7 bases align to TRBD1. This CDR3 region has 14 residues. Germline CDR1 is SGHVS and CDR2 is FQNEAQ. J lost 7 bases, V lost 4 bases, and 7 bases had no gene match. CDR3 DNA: TGTGCCAGCAGCTCCCAGGGGACAGTGAATGAGCAGTTCTTC. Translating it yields CASSSQGTVNEQFF.

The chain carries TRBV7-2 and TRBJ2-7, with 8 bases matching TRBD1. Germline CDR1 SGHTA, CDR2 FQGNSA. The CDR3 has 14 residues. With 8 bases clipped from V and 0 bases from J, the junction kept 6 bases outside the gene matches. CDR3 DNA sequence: TGTGCCAGCGGGAGGACAGGGTTCTCCTACGAGCAGTACTTC. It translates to CASGRTGFSYEQYF.

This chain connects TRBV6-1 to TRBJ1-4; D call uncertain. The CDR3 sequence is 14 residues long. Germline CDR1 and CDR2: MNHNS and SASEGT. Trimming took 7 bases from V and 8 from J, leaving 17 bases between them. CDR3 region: CASNKDARIEKLFF. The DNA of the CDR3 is TGTGCCAGCAATAAGGACGCCCGAATCGAAAAACTGTTTTTT.